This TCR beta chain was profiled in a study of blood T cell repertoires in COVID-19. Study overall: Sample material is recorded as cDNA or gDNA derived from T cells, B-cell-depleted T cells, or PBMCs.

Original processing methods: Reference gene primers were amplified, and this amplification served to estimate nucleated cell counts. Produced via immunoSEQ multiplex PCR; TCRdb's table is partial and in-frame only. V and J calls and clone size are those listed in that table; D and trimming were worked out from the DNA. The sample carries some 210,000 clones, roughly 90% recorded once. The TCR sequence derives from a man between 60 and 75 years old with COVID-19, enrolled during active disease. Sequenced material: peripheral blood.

CDR3 sequence: CSVHSGANTGELFF. CDR3 coding DNA: TGCAGCGTCCATAGCGGAGCGAACACCGGGGAGCTGTTTTTT. The genes are TRBV29-1 and TRBJ2-2, with D possibly being TRBD2 (6 bases). Germline CDR1 and CDR2: SQVTM and ANQGSEA. This CDR3 region has 14 residues. Trimming removed 6 bases at V and 0 bases at J, with 11 bases between.